Presented here are 13 T cell receptor beta chains from one specimen sequenced in a study of T cell changes during pregnancy in multiple sclerosis. Assay: immunoSEQ multiplex PCR; the TCRdb copy retains only in-frame clones and omits some. The sample has roughly 64,000 clones; roughly 90% are singletons. Sequencing was performed on peripheral blood, taken in the second trimester of pregnancy. These receptors were obtained from a female donor with multiple sclerosis, enrolled in a pregnancy study.

Written as DNA, the CDR3 is TGTGCCAGCAGAGATACAGGGTTCGATGAAAAACTGTTTTTT. This gives the protein CASRDTGFDEKLFF. The chain has TRBV2 and TRBJ1-4, with a possible D match to TRBD1 (6 bases). The germline V gene encodes CDR1 SNHLY and CDR2 FYNNEI. V shed 6 bases and J shed 6 bases, with 14 bases lying between them. The CDR3 length is 14 residues.

The V and J genes are TRBV5-1 and TRBJ1-2; TRBD1 might be the D (5 bases). Germline CDR1 and CDR2: SGHRS and YFSETQ. V was shortened by 7 bases and J by 7 bases, with 14 bases between the two germline ends. The CDR3 loop spans 12 amino acids. Here the CDR3 DNA reads TGCGCCAGCCGGGGGAAAGGTATTGGCTACACCTTC. Its protein product is CASRGKGIGYTF.

This sequence joins TRBV5-8 and TRBJ2-1; D is ambiguous. Trimming left V 0 bases short and J 10 bases short, with 14 bases between. The CDR3 has 14 amino acids. Germline V gene data show CDR1 as SGHTS and CDR2 as YDEGEE. CDR3 sequence (DNA): TGTGCCAGCAGCTTGGAAGTTAGTGCTCGGGAGCAGTTCTTC. Protein product: CASSLEVSAREQFF.

The chain combines TRBV6-5 with TRBJ1-2, with D possibly TRBD1 on 5 matching bases. The CDR3 covers 14 residues. V dropped 2 bases and J dropped 5 bases, with 12 bases sitting between them. Germline-derived CDR1 and CDR2 are MNHEY and SVGAGI. In nucleotides, the CDR3 is TGTGCCAGCAGTTACGCACAGGTTGGGTATGGCTACACCTTC. This translates into CASSYAQVGYGYTF.

The chain couples TRBV11-3 to TRBJ2-7; 9 bases agree with TRBD2. CDR3 length: 14 residues. V gave up 6 bases and J gave up 2 bases; unmatched junction bases: 5. Germline V gene data show CDR1 as SGHNT and CDR2 as YENEEA. The CDR3 is CASSLSGGAYEQYF. In nucleotides, the CDR3 is TGTGCCAGCAGTCTTAGCGGGGGAGCCTACGAGCAGTACTTC. The entire variable domain, with the rest obtained from reference TRBV11-3 and TRBJ2-7, is as follows: EAGVVQSPRYKIIEKKQPVAFWCNPISGHNTLYWYLQNLGQGPELLIRYENEEAVDDSQLPKDRFSAERLKGVDSTLKIQPAELGDSAVYLCASSLSGGAYEQYFGPGTRLTVT.

This chain uses TRBV5-1 with TRBJ2-5; TRBD1 matches 8 bases. V lost 0 bases and J lost 6; bases outside the gene matches: 7. Germline CDR1 is SGHRS and CDR2 is YFSETQ. The CDR3 is made up of 15 amino acids. The CDR3 nucleotides are TGCGCCAGCAGCTTGGGTGGGACAGGAAAACAGACCCAGTACTTC. Translating gives CASSLGGTGKQTQYF.

The rearrangement joins TRBV2 to TRBJ1-1, with TRBD1 matching over 8 bases. Germline CDR1 and CDR2: SNHLY and FYNNEI. Trimming removed 6 bases from V and 6 bases from J; junction bases left unmatched: 9. CDR3 length equals 14 residues. CDR3: CASSRQGSQSEAFF. CDR3 nucleotides: TGTGCCAGCAGCCGACAGGGGAGTCAGTCTGAAGCTTTCTTT.

This chain links TRBV2 with TRBJ1-2; 7 bases align to TRBD1. CDR1 is SNHLY, CDR2 FYNNEI, per germline. This CDR3 contains 13 residues. The J segment lost 3 bases and the V segment lost 5 bases, leaving 3 bases of the junction unmatched. The CDR3 bases are TGTGCCAGCAGTCCCCAGGGGGACTATGGCTACACCTTC. Translating it yields CASSPQGDYGYTF.

This chain connects TRBV19 to TRBJ1-5; TRBD1 matches at 7 bases. Unmatched junction bases numbered 9, after V lost 7 bases and J lost 3 bases. The CDR3 runs to 15 residues. The germline gives CDR1 LNHDA, CDR2 SQIVND (reference sequence). In nucleotides, the CDR3 is TGTGCCAGTAATAACCTACAGGGGCCCAATCAGCCCCAGCATTTT. It encodes CASNNLQGPNQPQHF.

The V and J genes are TRBV5-6 and TRBJ1-1; 7 bases are shared with TRBD1. The CDR3 length is 13 residues. The V segment lost 4 bases and the J segment 4 bases; nucleotides outside the gene matches: 4. Per the germline V gene, CDR1 is SGHDT and CDR2 is YYEEEE. As DNA, the CDR3 is TGTGCCAGCAGCAGGGGGCGAGGCACTGAAGCTTTCTTT. This sequence encodes CASSRGRGTEAFF.

The chain joins TRBV5-1 to TRBJ2-7, with D maybe TRBD2 (6 bases). V was cut by 0 bases and J by 4 bases, with 8 bases left in between. The CDR3 is 13 amino acids. Germline lookup yields CDR1 SGHRS and CDR2 YFSETQ. CDR3 residues: CASSLVRGYEQYF. Written as DNA, the CDR3 is TGCGCCAGCAGCTTGGTTCGGGGGTACGAGCAGTACTTC.

The chain employs TRBV28 and TRBJ2-7; perhaps TRBD1 as D (6 bases). Germline assignment: CDR1 MDHEN and CDR2 SYDVKM. The length of the CDR3 is 16 residues. Between the trimmed V and J ends, which lost 3 bases and 3 bases, there was a span of 18 bases. CDR3 bases: TGTGCCAGCAGTTTTTTATTCGGACAGAAACTCTACGAGCAGTACTTC. Amino acids: CASSFLFGQKLYEQYF.

This clone was found once. The chain recombines TRBV5-1 with TRBJ2-3, with TRBD2 matching 15 bases. Germline trimming cut 4 bases from V and 0 bases from J; bases unmatched to any gene: 6. The CDR3 has 18 amino acids. Germline CDR1 SGHRS, CDR2 YFSETQ. The CDR3 spells CASSRGLAGGGSTDTQYF. The DNA for the CDR3 is TGCGCCAGCAGCCGAGGACTAGCGGGGGGGGGAAGCACAGATACGCAGTATTTT.